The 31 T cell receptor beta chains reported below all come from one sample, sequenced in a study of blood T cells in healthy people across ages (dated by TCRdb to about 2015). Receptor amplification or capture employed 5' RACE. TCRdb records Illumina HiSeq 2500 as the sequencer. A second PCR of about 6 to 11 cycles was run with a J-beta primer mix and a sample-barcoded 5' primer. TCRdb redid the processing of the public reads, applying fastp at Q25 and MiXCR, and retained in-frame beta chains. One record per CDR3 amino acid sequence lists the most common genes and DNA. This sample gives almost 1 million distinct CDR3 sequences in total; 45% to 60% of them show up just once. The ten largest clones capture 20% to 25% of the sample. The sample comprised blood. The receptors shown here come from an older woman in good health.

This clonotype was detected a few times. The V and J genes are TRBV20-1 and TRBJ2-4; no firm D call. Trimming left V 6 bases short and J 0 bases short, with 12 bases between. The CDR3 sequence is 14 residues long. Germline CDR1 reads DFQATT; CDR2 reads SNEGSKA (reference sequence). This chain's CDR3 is CSAQRRLAKNIQYF. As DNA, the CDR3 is TGCAGTGCCCAGAGGCGGCTAGCCAAAAACATTCAGTACTTC.

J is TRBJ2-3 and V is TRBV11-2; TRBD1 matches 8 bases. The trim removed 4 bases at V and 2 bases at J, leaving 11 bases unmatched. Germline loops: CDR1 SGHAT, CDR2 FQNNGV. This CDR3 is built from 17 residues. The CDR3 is CASSSGRQGAPTDTQYF. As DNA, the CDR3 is TGTGCCAGCAGCTCAGGTCGCCAGGGGGCTCCCACAGATACGCAGTATTTT.

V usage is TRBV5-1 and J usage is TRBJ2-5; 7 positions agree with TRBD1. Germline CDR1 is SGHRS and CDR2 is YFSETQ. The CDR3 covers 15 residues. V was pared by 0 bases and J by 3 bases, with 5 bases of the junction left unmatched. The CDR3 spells CASSLATGVEETQYF. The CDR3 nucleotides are TGCGCCAGCAGCTTGGCCACAGGGGTGGAAGAGACCCAGTACTTC.

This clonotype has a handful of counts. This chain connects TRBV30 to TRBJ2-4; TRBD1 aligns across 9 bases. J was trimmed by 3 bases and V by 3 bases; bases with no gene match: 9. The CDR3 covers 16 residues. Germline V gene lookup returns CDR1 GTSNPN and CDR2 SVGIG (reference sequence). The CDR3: CAWRSPGTGNKNIQYF. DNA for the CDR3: TGTGCCTGGAGATCCCCCGGGACAGGGAACAAAAACATTCAGTACTTC.

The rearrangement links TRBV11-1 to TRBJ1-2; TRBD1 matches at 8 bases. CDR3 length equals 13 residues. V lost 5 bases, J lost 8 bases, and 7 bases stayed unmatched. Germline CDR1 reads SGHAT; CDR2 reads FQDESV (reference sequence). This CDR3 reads CASSGQGLSGYTF. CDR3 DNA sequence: TGTGCCAGCAGCGGACAGGGTTTGAGCGGCTACACCTTC.

In DNA form, the CDR3 reads TGCAGCGTTCCAAAGGTAGAACAATGGTCCAATGAGCAGTTCTTC. Amino acids: CSVPKVEQWSNEQFF. The rearrangement links TRBV29-1 to TRBJ2-1; D gene uncertain. This CDR3 is built from 15 residues. V was trimmed by 5 bases and J by 6 bases, leaving 20 bases between them. The V gene's germline CDR1 is SQVTM and CDR2 ANQGSEA.

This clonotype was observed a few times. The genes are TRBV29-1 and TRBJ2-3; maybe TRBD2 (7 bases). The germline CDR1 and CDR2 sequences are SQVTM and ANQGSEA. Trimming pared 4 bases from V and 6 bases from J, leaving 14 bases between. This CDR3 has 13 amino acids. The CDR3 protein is CSVGGGGRDTQYF. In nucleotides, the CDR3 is TGCAGCGTTGGAGGGGGGGGCCGCGATACGCAGTATTTT.

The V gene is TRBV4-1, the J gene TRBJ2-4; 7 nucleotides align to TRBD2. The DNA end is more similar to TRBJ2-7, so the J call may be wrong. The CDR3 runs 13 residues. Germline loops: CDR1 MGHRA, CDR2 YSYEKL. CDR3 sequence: CASSHGTNYEQYF. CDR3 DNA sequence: TGCGCCAGCAGCCACGGGACTAACTACGAGCAGTACTTC.

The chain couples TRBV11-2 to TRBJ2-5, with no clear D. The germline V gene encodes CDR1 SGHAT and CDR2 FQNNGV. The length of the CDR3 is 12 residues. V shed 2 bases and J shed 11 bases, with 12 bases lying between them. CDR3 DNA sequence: TGTGCCAGCAGCTTATCTGGGATCGGGCAGTACTTC. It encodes CASSLSGIGQYF.

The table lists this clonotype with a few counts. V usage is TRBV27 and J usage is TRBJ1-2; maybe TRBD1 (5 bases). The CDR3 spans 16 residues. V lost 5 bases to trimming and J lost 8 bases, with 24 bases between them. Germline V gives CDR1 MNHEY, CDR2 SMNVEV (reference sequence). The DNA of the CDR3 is TGTGCCAGCAGTCCGGTCGCTACAGGTCCTCTCCACGGCTACACCTTC. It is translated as CASSPVATGPLHGYTF.

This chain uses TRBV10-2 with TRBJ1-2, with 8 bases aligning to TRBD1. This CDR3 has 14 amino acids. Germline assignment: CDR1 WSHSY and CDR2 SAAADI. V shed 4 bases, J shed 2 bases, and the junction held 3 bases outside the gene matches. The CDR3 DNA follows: TGCGCCAGCAGTGGACAGGGGAGGAACTATGGCTACACCTTC. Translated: CASSGQGRNYGYTF.

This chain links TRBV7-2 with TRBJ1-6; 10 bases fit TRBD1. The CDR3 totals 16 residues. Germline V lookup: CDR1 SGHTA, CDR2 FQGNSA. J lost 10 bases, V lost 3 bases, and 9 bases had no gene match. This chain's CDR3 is CASSLGTGATRSPLHF. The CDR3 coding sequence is TGTGCCAGCAGCTTGGGGACAGGGGCTACGAGGTCACCCCTCCACTTT.

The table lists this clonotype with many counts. CDR3 in DNA: TGTGCCAGCAGTTTAGTCGGAACGGGACGCGAGCAGTACTTC. Its translation is CASSLVGTGREQYF. The chain combines TRBV12-3 or TRBV12-4 with TRBJ2-7, with D perhaps TRBD1 or TRBD2 (5 bases each). The germline V and J ends were trimmed by 1 base and 6 bases, with 13 bases remaining between them. The CDR3 loop spans 14 amino acids.

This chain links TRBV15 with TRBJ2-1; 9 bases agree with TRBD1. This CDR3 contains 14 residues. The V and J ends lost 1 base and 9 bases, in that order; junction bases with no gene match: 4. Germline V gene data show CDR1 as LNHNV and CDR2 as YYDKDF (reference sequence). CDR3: CATSRGGTGLEQFF. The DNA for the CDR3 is TGTGCCACCAGCAGAGGTGGGACAGGGCTTGAGCAGTTCTTC.

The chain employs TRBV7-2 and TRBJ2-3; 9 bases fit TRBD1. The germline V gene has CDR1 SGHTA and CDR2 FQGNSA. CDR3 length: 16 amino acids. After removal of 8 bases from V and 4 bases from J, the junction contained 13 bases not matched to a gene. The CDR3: CASLPFGQGLSDTQYF. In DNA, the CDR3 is TGTGCCAGCCTACCTTTCGGACAGGGGTTGTCAGATACGCAGTATTTT.

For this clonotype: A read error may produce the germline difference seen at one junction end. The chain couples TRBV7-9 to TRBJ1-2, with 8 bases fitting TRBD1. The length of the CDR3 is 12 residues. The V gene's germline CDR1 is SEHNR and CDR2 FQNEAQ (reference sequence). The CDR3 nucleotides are TGTGTCAGCAGTTCAGGGGGCTTTGGCTACACCTTC. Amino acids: CVSSSGGFGYTF.

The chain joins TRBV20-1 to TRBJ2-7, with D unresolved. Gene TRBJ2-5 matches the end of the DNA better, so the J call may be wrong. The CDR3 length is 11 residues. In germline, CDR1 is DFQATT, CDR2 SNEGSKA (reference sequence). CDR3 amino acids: CSASVRETQYF. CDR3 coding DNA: TGCAGTGCCTCAGTCAGGGAGACCCAGTACTTC.

The CDR3 sequence is CASSQVTQRGTQYF. DNA of the CDR3: TGTGCCAGCAGCCAAGTGACTCAGCGGGGGACCCAGTACTTC. J is TRBJ2-5 and V is TRBV3-1; 7 bases map to TRBD2. The CDR3 runs 14 residues. CDR1 is LGHDT and CDR2 is YNNKEL in the germline V gene (reference sequence). The J segment lost 7 bases and the V segment lost 1 base, leaving 6 bases of the junction unmatched.

The CDR3 DNA sequence: TGTGCCAGCAGACAGGGACCAGAGATCACAGATACGCAGTATTTT. This sequence encodes CASRQGPEITDTQYF. The chain couples TRBV3-1 to TRBJ2-3; tentative D call: TRBD1 (6 bases). V shed 6 bases and J shed 2 bases, with 15 bases lying between them. CDR1 and CDR2 from the germline V gene are LGHDT and YNNKEL (reference sequence). This CDR3 spans 15 amino acids.

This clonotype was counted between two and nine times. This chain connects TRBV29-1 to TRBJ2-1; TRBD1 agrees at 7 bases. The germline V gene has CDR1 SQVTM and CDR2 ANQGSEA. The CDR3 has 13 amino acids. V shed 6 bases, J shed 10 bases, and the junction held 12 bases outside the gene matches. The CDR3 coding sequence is TGCAGCGTAGCCGGGACAGCGTCCAGCGAGCAGTTCTTC. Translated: CSVAGTASSEQFF.

The DNA for the CDR3 is TGTGCCAGCAGCTTTGGGGGAGGCACCTACAATGAGCAGTTCTTC. Translation gives CASSFGGGTYNEQFF. V usage is TRBV7-3 and J usage is TRBJ2-1; maybe TRBD2 (6 bases). The CDR3 spans 15 residues. V dropped 3 bases and J dropped 2 bases, with 11 bases sitting between them. Germline-derived CDR1 and CDR2 are SGHTA and FQGTGA.

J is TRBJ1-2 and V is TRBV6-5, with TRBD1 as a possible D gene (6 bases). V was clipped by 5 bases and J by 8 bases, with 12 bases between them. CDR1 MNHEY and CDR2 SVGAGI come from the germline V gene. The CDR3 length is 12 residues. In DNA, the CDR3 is TGTGCCAGCAGTCGGACAGCCGGAGGCTACACCTTC. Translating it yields CASSRTAGGYTF.

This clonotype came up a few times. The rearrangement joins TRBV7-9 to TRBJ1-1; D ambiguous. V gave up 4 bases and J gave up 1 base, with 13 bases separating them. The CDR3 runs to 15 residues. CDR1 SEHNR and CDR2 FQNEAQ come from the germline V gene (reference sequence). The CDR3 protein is CASSSSMNQNTEAFF. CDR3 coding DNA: TGTGCCAGCAGCTCCTCCATGAACCAGAACACTGAAGCTTTCTTT. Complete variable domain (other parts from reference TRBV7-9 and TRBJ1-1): DTGVSQNPRHKITKRGQNVTFRCDPISEHNRLYWYRQTLGQGPEFLTYFQNEAQLEKSRLLSDRFSAERPKGSFSTLEIQRTEQGDSAMYLCASSSSMNQNTEAFFGQGTRLTVV.

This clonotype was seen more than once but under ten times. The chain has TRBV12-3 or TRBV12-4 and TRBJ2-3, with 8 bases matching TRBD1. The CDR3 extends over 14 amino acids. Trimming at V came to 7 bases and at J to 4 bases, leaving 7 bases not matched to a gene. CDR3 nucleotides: TGTGCCAGCACCACCGGGACAGGATCAGATACGCAGTATTTT. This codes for CASTTGTGSDTQYF.

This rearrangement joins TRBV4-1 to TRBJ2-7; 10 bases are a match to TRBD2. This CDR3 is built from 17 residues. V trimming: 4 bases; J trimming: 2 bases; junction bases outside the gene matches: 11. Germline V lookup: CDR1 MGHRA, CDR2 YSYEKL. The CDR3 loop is CASSLGTSESRAYEQYF. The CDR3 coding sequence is TGCGCCAGCAGCCTAGGGACTAGCGAGAGCAGAGCCTACGAGCAGTACTTC.

CDR3 sequence (DNA): TGTGCCAGCAGCTCGGACAGGGTACGCGAGCAGTACTTC. It translates to CASSSDRVREQYF. The chain recombines TRBV7-2 with TRBJ2-7, with 8 nucleotides matching TRBD1. The CDR3 length is 13 residues. Germline V lookup: CDR1 SGHTA, CDR2 FQGNSA. After removal of 4 bases from V and 6 bases from J, the junction contained 5 bases not matched to a gene.

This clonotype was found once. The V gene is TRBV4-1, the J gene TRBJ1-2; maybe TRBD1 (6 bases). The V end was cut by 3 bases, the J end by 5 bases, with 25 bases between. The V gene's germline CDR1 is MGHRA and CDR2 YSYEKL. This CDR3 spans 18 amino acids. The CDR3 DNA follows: TGCGCCAGCAGCCATTTACTCCGGGACCTACCCAGGGGTTATGGCTACACCTTC. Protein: CASSHLLRDLPRGYGYTF.

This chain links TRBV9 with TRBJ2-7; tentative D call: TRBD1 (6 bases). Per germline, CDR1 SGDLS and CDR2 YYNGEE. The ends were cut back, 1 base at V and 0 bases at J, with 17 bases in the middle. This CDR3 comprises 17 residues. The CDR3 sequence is CASSVPGASQSSYEQYF. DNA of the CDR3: TGTGCCAGCAGCGTACCAGGGGCGTCTCAAAGCTCCTACGAGCAGTACTTC.

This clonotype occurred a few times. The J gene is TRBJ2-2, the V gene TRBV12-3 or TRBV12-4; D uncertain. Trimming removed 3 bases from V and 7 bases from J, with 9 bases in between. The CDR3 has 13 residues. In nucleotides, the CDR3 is TGTGCCAGCAGTTTGGTGGGGAACGGGGAGCTGTTTTTT. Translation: CASSLVGNGELFF.

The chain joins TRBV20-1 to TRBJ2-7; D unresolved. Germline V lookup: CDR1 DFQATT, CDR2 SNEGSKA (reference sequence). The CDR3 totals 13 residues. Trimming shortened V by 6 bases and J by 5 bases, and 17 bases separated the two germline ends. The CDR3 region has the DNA TGCAGTGCCCTGGAAAGGTGGTTAGACGAGCAGTACTTC. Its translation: CSALERWLDEQYF.

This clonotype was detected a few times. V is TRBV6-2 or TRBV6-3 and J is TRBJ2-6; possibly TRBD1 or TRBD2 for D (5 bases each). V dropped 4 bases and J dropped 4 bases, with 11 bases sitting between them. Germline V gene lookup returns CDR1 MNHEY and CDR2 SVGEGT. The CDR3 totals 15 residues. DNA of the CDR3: TGTGCCAGCAGTTTTTGGGGGTCGGGGGCCAACGTCCTGACTTTC. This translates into CASSFWGSGANVLTF.